The 13 T cell receptor beta chains below come from one sample, sequenced in a study of glioma-infiltrating T cells. Amplification of TCR alpha and beta CDR3 regions from RNA used iRepertoire nested multiplex PCR. TCRdb fed the multiplex PCR reads into MiXCR, producing one record per CDR3 protein. The sample records 100,000 to 150,000 distinct CDR3 sequences, 20% to 25% being singletons. Sequencing was performed on glioma tissue, nonneoplastic brain tissue, or PBMCs (not recorded which). These receptors all come from a human donor with low-grade glioma or glioblastoma, undergoing nonglioma brain surgery, or in good health (not recorded which).

This chain joins TRBV25-1 and TRBJ1-2, with D perhaps TRBD1 (5 bases). Germline V gives CDR1 MGHDK, CDR2 SYGVNS. This CDR3 region has 13 residues. The germline V and J ends were trimmed by 2 bases and 8 bases, with 12 bases remaining between them. The CDR3 sequence: CASSEPGKGGYTF. The CDR3 region has the DNA TGTGCCAGCAGTGAACCAGGGAAGGGCGGCTACACCTTC.

The table lists this clonotype with many counts. The chain employs TRBV3-1 and TRBJ1-5; D is undetermined. From germline, CDR1 is LGHDT and CDR2 YNNKEL (reference sequence). V was trimmed by 0 bases and J by 7 bases, leaving 4 bases between them. This CDR3 spans 12 amino acids. Here the CDR3 DNA reads TGTGCCAGCAGCCAAGACGGGCAGCCCCAGCATTTT. Translating gives CASSQDGQPQHF.

V and J are TRBV10-1 and TRBJ2-5; D uncertain. Germline CDR1 is WNHNN and CDR2 is SYGVQD (reference sequence). V lost 4 bases and J lost 1, with 7 bases in between. The CDR3 length is 13 residues. CDR3 in amino acids: CASSGNFQETQYF. CDR3 sequence (DNA): TGCGCCAGCAGTGGCAATTTCCAAGAGACCCAGTACTTC.

This clonotype came up a few times. The rearrangement joins TRBV19 to TRBJ1-5; 8 bases agree with TRBD1. Germline assignment: CDR1 LNHDA and CDR2 SQIVND (reference sequence). The V gene end was trimmed by 4 bases and the J gene end by 4 bases; junction bases not matched to a gene: 6. The CDR3 is 15 amino acids. The CDR3 DNA reads as TGTGCCAGTAGTAGCCAGGGGGCTCAGAATCAGCCCCAGCATTTT. Translating gives CASSSQGAQNQPQHF. Variable domain in full (rest from reference TRBV19 and TRBJ1-5): DGGITQSPKYLFRKEGQNVTLSCEQNLNHDAMYWYRQDPGQGLRLIYYSQIVNDFQKGDIAEGYSVSREKKESFPLTVTSAQKNPTAFYLCASSSQGAQNQPQHFGDGTRLSIL.

This clonotype was seen many times. The chain joins TRBV2 to TRBJ2-5; 7 nucleotides match TRBD2. Germline-derived CDR1 and CDR2 are SNHLY and FYNNEI. J lost 4 bases, V lost 3 bases, and 2 bases had no gene match. The CDR3 runs 13 residues. The CDR3 here is CASSDRGVETQYF. CDR3 DNA sequence: TGTGCCAGCAGTGACCGGGGGGTAGAGACCCAGTACTTC.

This clonotype was counted a few times. The chain combines TRBV18 with TRBJ2-5; D not certain. CDR3 length: 14 amino acids. Trimming cost V 10 bases and J 2 bases, with 17 bases left between them. Germline loops: CDR1 KGHSH, CDR2 LQKENI. CDR3 in amino acids: CATSRGSDQETQYF. The CDR3, as DNA: TGTGCCACGAGCCGAGGCAGCGATCAAGAGACCCAGTACTTC.

This clonotype was detected once. The rearrangement links TRBV6-2 or TRBV6-3 to TRBJ1-3; unclear D gene. Germline CDR1 reads MNHEY; CDR2 reads SVGEGT. The CDR3 is made up of 15 amino acids. V lost 5 bases and J 5 bases, leaving 16 bases between the germline ends. The CDR3 DNA reads TGTGCCAGCAGTCGCCCGGGCGAAGGGAGAAACACCATATATTTT. This codes for CASSRPGEGRNTIYF.

This clonotype has just a few counts. V gene TRBV4-2 combines with J gene TRBJ1-1; D call uncertain. V gave up 1 base and J gave up 1 base, with 10 bases separating them. The CDR3 is 15 amino acids. Germline CDR1 LGHNA, CDR2 YNFKEQ. The DNA for the CDR3 is TGTGCCAGCAGCCAAGGTGGGCAAACGAACACTGAAGCTTTCTTT. It specifies CASSQGGQTNTEAFF.

The gene calls are TRBV7-9 and TRBJ2-7, with D possibly matching TRBD1 (6 bases). Germline CDR1 reads SEHNR; CDR2 reads FQNEAQ (reference sequence). This CDR3 is built from 14 residues. CDR3 sequence reads: CASRFSGVPYEQYV. The CDR3 coding sequence is TGTGCCAGCCGCTTCTCAGGGGTACCCTACGAGCAGTACGTC.

The V call is TRBV7-9, the J call TRBJ2-7; D uncertain. This CDR3 has 15 amino acids. The germline CDR1 and CDR2 sequences are SEHNR and FQNEAQ (reference sequence). The CDR3 here is CASSQEALGAYEQYV. The CDR3 DNA follows: TGCGCCAGCAGCCAAGAGGCCCTAGGAGCCTACGAGCAGTACGTC.

The V gene is TRBV4-2, the J gene TRBJ1-5, with a possible D match to TRBD1 (6 bases). Per germline, CDR1 LGHNA and CDR2 YNFKEQ. The CDR3 contains 16 residues. The V and J ends lost 6 bases and 4 bases respectively, with 19 bases between them. CDR3: CASSRTLGQINQPQHF. The CDR3, as DNA: TGTGCCAGCAGTCGGACACTCGGACAGATTAATCAGCCCCAGCATTTT.

The chain employs TRBV20-1 and TRBJ1-4; 7 nucleotides agree with TRBD1. The ends lost 3 bases at V and 6 bases at J; junction bases unmatched: 7. Germline CDR1 is DFQATT and CDR2 is SNEGSKA (reference sequence). The length of the CDR3 is 14 residues. The CDR3 region has the DNA TGCAGTGCTAGTTCTGGACAGGCAGATGAAAAACTGTTTTTT. The encoded protein is CSASSGQADEKLFF.

Note on this clonotype: A junction end diverges from the germline sequence, so it may reflect a read error. The chain employs TRBV20-1 and TRBJ1-5, with 7 bases identical to TRBD1. The V gene's germline CDR1 is DFQATT and CDR2 SNEGSKA (reference sequence). The CDR3 totals 15 residues. The CDR3 loop reads CSAVPGGFSNKPQHF. The CDR3, as DNA: TGCAGTGCGGTTCCAGGGGGTTTTAGCAATAAGCCCCAGCATTTT.